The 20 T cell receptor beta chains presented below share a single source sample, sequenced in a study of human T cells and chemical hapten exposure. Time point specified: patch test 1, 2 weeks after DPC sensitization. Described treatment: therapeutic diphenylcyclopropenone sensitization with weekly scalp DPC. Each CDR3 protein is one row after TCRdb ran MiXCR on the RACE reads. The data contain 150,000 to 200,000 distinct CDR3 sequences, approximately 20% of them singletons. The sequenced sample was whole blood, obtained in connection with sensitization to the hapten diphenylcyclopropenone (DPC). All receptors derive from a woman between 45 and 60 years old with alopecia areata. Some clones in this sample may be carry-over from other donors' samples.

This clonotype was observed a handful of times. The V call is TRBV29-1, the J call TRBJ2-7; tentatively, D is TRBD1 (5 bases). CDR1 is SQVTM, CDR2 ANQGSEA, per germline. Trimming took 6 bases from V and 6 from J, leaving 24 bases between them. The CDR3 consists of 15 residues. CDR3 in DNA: TGCAGCGTACAGGTAAATGCGGCAGACGGCGGCGAGCAGTACTTC. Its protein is CSVQVNAADGGEQYF.

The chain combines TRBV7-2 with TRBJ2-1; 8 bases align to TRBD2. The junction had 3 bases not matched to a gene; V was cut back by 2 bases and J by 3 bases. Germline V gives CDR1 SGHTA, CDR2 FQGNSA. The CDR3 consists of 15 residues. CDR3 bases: TGTGCCAGCAGCTTAACGGGAGGGCTCTACAATGAGCAGTTCTTC. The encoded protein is CASSLTGGLYNEQFF.

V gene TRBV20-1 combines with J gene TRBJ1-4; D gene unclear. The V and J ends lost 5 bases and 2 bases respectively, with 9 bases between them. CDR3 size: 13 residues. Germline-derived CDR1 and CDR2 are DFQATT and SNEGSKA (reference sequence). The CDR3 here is CSAVTTTNEKLFF. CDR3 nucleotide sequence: TGCAGTGCTGTAACTACGACTAATGAAAAACTGTTTTTT.

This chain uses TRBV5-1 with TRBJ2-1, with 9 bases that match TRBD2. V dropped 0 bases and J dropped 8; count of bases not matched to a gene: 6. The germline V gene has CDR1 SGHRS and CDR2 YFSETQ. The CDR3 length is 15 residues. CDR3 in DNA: TGCGCCAGCAGCTTGGGGGTAGCGGGAGTGGATGAGCAGTTCTTC. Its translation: CASSLGVAGVDEQFF.

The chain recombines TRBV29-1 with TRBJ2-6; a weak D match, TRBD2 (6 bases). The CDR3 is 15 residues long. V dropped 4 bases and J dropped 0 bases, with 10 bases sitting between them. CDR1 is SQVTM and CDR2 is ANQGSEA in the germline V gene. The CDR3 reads CSVVGGGSGANVLTF. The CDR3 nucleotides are TGCAGCGTTGTGGGGGGAGGCTCTGGGGCCAACGTCCTGACTTTC.

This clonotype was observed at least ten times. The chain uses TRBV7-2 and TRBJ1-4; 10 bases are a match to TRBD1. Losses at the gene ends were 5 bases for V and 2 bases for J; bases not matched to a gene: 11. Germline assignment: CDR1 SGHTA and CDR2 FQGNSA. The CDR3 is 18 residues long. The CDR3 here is CASSQSRDRGATNEKLFF. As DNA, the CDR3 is TGTGCCAGCAGCCAATCCCGGGACAGGGGTGCGACTAATGAAAAACTGTTTTTT.

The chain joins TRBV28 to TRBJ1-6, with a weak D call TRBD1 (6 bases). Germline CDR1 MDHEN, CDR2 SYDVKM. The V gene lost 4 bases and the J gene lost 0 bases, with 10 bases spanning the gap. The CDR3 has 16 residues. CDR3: CASSWTAFSYNSPLHF. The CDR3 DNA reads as TGTGCCAGCAGTTGGACAGCCTTCTCCTATAATTCACCCCTCCACTTT.

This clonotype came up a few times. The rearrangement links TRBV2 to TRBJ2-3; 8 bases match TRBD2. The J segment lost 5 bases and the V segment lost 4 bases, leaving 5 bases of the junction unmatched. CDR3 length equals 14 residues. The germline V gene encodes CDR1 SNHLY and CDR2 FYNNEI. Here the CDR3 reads CASSAGRGGDTQYF. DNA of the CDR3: TGTGCCAGCAGTGCCGGGAGGGGGGGAGATACGCAGTATTTT. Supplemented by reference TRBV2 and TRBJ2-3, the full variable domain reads EPEVTQTPSHQVTQMGQEVILRCVPISNHLYFYWYRQILGQKVEFLVSFYNNEISEKSEIFDDQFSVERPDGSNFTLKIRSTKLEDSAMYFCASSAGRGGDTQYFGPGTRLTVL.

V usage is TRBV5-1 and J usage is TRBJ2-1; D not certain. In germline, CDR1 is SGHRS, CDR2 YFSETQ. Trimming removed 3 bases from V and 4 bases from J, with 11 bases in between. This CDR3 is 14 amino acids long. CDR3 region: CASSSNGLYNEQFF. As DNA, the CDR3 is TGCGCCAGCAGCTCCAATGGGCTTTACAATGAGCAGTTCTTC.

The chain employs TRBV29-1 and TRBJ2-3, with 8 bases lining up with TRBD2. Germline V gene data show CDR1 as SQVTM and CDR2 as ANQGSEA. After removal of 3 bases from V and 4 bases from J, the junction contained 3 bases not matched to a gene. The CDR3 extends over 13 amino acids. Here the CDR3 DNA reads TGCAGCGTTGAGCCGGGAGGGGCAGATACGCAGTATTTT. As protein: CSVEPGGADTQYF.

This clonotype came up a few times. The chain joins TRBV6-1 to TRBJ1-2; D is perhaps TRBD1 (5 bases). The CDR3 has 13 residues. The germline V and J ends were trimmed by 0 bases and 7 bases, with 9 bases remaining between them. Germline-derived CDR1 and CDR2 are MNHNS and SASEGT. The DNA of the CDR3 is TGTGCCAGCAGTGAAGCAGGGGCGCGTGGCTACACCTTC. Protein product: CASSEAGARGYTF.

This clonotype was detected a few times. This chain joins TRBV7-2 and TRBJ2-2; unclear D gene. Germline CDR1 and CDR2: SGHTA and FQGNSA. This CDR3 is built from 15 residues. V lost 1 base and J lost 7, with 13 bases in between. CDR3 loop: CASSLVPNWYGELFF. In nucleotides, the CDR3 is TGTGCCAGCAGCTTAGTGCCTAATTGGTACGGGGAGCTGTTTTTT. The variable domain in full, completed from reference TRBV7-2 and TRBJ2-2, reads GAGVSQSPSNKVTEKGKDVELRCDPISGHTALYWYRQSLGQGLEFLIYFQGNSAPDKSGLPSDRFSAERTGGSVSTLTIQRTQQEDSAVYLCASSLVPNWYGELFFGEGSRLTVL.

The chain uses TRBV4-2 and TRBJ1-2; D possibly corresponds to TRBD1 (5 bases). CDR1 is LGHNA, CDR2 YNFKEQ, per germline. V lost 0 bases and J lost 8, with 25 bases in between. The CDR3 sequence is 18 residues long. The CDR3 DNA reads TGTGCCAGCAGCCAAGAGTCCACCGCGGTAACGATGGGACGGGGCTACACCTTC. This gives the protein CASSQESTAVTMGRGYTF.

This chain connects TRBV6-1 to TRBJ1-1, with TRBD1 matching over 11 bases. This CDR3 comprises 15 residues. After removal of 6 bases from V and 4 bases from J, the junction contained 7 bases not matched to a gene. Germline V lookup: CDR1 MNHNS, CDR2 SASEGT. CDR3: CASRAGTGGGTEAFF. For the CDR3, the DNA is TGTGCCAGCAGAGCCGGGACAGGGGGAGGCACTGAAGCTTTCTTT.

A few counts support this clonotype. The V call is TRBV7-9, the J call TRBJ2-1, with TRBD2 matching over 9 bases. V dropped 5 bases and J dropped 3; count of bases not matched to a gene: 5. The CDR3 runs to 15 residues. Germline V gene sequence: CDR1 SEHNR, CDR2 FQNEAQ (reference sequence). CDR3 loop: CASSILAGIYNEQFF. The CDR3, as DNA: TGTGCCAGCAGCATCCTAGCGGGAATCTACAATGAGCAGTTCTTC.

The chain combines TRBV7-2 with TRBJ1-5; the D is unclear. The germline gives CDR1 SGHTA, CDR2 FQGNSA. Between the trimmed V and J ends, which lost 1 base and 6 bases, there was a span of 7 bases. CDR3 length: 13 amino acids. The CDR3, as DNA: TGTGCCAGCAGCTTAGGGGATCCTCAGCCCCAGCATTTT. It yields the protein CASSLGDPQPQHF.

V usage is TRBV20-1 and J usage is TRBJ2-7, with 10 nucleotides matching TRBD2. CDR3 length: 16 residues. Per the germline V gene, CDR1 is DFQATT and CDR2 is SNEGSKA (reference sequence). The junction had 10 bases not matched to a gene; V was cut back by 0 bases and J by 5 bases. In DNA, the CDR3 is TGCAGTGCTAGAGACGCCGGGACTAGCGATTATCACGAGCAGTACTTC. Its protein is CSARDAGTSDYHEQYF.

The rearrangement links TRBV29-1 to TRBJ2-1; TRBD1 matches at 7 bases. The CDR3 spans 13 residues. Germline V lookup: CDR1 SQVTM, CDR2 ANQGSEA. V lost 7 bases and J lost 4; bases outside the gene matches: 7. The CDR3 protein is CSDGQVSYNEQFF. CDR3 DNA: TGCAGCGACGGACAGGTTTCGTACAATGAGCAGTTCTTC.

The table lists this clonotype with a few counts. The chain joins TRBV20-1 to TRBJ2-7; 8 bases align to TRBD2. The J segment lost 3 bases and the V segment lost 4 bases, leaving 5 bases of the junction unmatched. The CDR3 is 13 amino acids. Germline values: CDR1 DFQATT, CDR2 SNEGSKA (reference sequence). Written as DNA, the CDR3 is TGCAGTGCTATACCCAGCGGGAGCTACGAGCAGTACTTC. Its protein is CSAIPSGSYEQYF.

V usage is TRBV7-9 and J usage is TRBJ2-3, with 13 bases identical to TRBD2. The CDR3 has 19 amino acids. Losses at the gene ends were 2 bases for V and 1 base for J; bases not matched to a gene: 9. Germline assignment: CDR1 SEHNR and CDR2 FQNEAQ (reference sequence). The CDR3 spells CASSLYQGGLAGRTDTQYF. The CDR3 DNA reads TGTGCCAGCAGCTTATACCAAGGGGGACTAGCGGGACGCACAGATACGCAGTATTTT.